One T cell receptor (beta chain) is described in this entry. Its antigen is not identified. CDR3 length: 15 residues. Germline CDR1 reads SGHRS; CDR2 reads YFSETQ. The J segment lost 2 bases and the V segment lost 5 bases, leaving 7 bases of the junction unmatched. The data were taken from a study of Ad26.COV2.S vaccination and SARS-CoV-2 variants. Background on the study: Doses of Ad26.COV2.S were injected into muscle once or twice, 56 days apart.

Treatment: over 15 received Ad26.COV2.S at low or high dose, single or two shots; about 5 received placebo; per-sample allocation not given. It was on day 63 after the first vaccine or placebo injection that samples were taken. Points from the study as a whole: Recipients of vaccine and of placebo showed similar breadth of their non-spike TCR repertoires.

TCRdb's copy holds only in-frame clones and misses some; the assay was immunoSEQ multiplex PCR. The repertoire holds about 480,000 clones, with around 90% as singletons. This clonotype was sampled from a person between 18 and 65 years old who received the Ad26.COV2.S COVID-19 vaccine or a placebo. V gene TRBV5-1 combines with J gene TRBJ1-2; 9 bases match TRBD1. The sequenced sample was peripheral blood, obtained in a trial of Ad26.COV2.S vaccine versus placebo. CDR3 sequence: CASRPQTGGNYGYTF. The CDR3 nucleotides read TGCGCCAGCAGGCCTCAGACAGGGGGAAACTATGGCTACACCTTC.